The 30 T cell receptor beta chains in this list originate from one sample, sequenced in a study of blood T cell repertoires in COVID-19. Profiled with immunoSEQ multiplex PCR; TCRdb holds only in-frame clones, not every one. The profile shows 56,000 or so clones, approximately 88% of them singletons. What was sequenced was peripheral blood. These receptors originate from a human donor in a cohort sampled during active COVID-19.

V and J are TRBV14 and TRBJ2-3; D possibly corresponds to TRBD2 (5 bases). The CDR3 totals 14 residues. Trimming cost V 4 bases and J 1 base, with 9 bases left between them. CDR1 and CDR2 from the germline V gene are SGHDN and FVKESK. CDR3 residues: CASSPLRGTDTQYF. For the CDR3, the DNA is TGTGCCAGCAGCCCACTGCGGGGCACAGATACGCAGTATTTT.

J is TRBJ1-1 and V is TRBV25-1, with a possible D match to TRBD1 (6 bases). Germline V gene lookup returns CDR1 MGHDK and CDR2 SYGVNS. Trimming pared 8 bases from V and 7 bases from J, leaving 26 bases between. This CDR3 comprises 16 residues. CDR3 residues: CASQLTGMGGLSEAFF. CDR3 sequence (DNA): TGTGCCAGCCAACTCACAGGGATGGGTGGTTTAAGTGAAGCTTTCTTT.

The chain is built from TRBV16 and TRBJ1-2, with TRBD1 as a possible D gene (5 bases). From germline, CDR1 is KGHSY and CDR2 FQNENV. The germline V and J ends were trimmed by 4 bases and 14 bases, with 20 bases remaining between them. This CDR3 is 13 amino acids long. The CDR3 protein is CASSPNQGNLETF. The CDR3 nucleotides are TGTGCCAGCAGCCCCAATCAGGGCAATCTTGAAACCTTC. Combining the CDR3 with reference TRBV16 and TRBJ1-2 gives the whole variable domain GEEVAQTPKHLVRGEGQKAKLYCAPIKGHSYVFWYQQVLKNEFKFLISFQNENVFDETGMPKERFSAKCLPNSPCSLEIQATKLEDSAVYFCASSPNQGNLETFGSGTRLTVV.

This chain links TRBV7-9 with TRBJ2-5, with 11 bases identical to TRBD1. V was clipped by 4 bases and J by 2 bases; unmatched bases: 15. Germline V gene sequence: CDR1 SEHNR, CDR2 FQNEAQ (reference sequence). The CDR3 consists of 19 residues. This chain's CDR3 is CASSSKRGAGQGGQETQYF. The DNA of the CDR3 is TGTGCCAGCAGCTCCAAAAGAGGCGCGGGACAGGGGGGACAAGAGACCCAGTACTTC.

This clone appeared a few times. CDR3 residues: CASSYLAGDEQYF. CDR3 coding DNA: TGTGCCAGCAGTTACCTAGCGGGGGACGAGCAGTACTTC. The rearrangement uses TRBV6-5 and TRBJ2-7, with 10 bases identical to TRBD2. CDR3 length: 13 amino acids. V trimming: 2 bases; J trimming: 5 bases; junction bases outside the gene matches: 0. Germline CDR1 is MNHEY and CDR2 is SVGAGI.

V is TRBV7-2 and J is TRBJ2-5, with D hard to call. Germline V CDR1 and CDR2: SGHTA, FQGNSA. This CDR3 spans 14 amino acids. V was trimmed by 1 base and J by 3 bases, leaving 9 bases between them. DNA of the CDR3: TGTGCCAGCAGCTTAGGCGGAGCCAAAGAGACCCAGTACTTC. It codes for CASSLGGAKETQYF.

The rearrangement links TRBV18 to TRBJ2-4, with 8 bases lining up with TRBD1. This CDR3 region has 17 residues. V shed 6 bases and J 4 bases; nucleotides not matched to a gene: 14. CDR1 and CDR2 from the germline V gene are KGHSH and LQKENI. CDR3 residues: CASSPIETGVLKNIQYF. The CDR3 DNA sequence: TGTGCCAGCTCCCCCATCGAGACAGGGGTATTGAAAAACATTCAGTACTTC.

The chain recombines TRBV30 with TRBJ1-2; tentatively, D is TRBD1 (5 bases). With 1 base removed from V and 8 bases from J, the gap between germline ends came to 11 bases. From germline, CDR1 is GTSNPN and CDR2 SVGIG (reference sequence). There are 12 residues in the CDR3. CDR3 amino acids: CAWSGGAWGYTF. CDR3 DNA sequence: TGTGCCTGGAGTGGCGGGGCGTGGGGCTACACCTTC. The full variable domain, rest sourced from reference TRBV30 and TRBJ1-2, is SQTIHQWPATLVQPVGSPLSLECTVEGTSNPNLYWYRQAAGRGLQLLFYSVGIGQISSEVPQNLSASRPQDRQFILSSKKLLLSDSGFYLCAWSGGAWGYTFGSGTRLTVV.

The chain joins TRBV6-5 to TRBJ1-1; 8 positions agree with TRBD1. Germline assignment: CDR1 MNHEY and CDR2 SVGAGI. The CDR3 runs to 13 residues. V lost 0 bases to trimming and J lost 8 bases; unmatched junction nucleotides: 2. Here the CDR3 reads CASSYSQGVEAFF. The CDR3 nucleotides read TGTGCCAGCAGTTACTCACAGGGGGTCGAAGCTTTCTTT.

The J gene is TRBJ2-3, the V gene TRBV9, with 8 bases fitting TRBD1. Germline V gene data show CDR1 as SGDLS and CDR2 as YYNGEE. V lost 4 bases to trimming and J lost 2 bases; unmatched junction nucleotides: 12. The CDR3 has 17 amino acids. This CDR3 reads CASSYLDRGVSTDTQYF. DNA for the CDR3: TGTGCCAGCAGCTACCTAGACAGGGGCGTTTCCACAGATACGCAGTATTTT. The full variable domain, rest sourced from reference TRBV9 and TRBJ2-3, is DSGVTQTPKHLITATGQRVTLRCSPRSGDLSVYWYQQSLDQGLQFLIQYYNGEERAKGNILERFSAQQFPDLHSELNLSSLELGDSALYFCASSYLDRGVSTDTQYFGPGTRLTVL.

The chain carries TRBV11-3 and TRBJ1-2, with D uncertain. The V and J ends lost 2 bases and 6 bases respectively, with 19 bases between them. The CDR3 sequence is 16 residues long. The germline CDR1 and CDR2 sequences are SGHNT and YENEEA. CDR3 coding DNA: TGTGCCAGCAGCTTATACCTCCCACGGGGTGCGCATGGCTACACCTTC. Translated, it gives CASSLYLPRGAHGYTF. Full variable domain (missing parts from reference TRBV11-3 and TRBJ1-2): EAGVVQSPRYKIIEKKQPVAFWCNPISGHNTLYWYLQNLGQGPELLIRYENEEAVDDSQLPKDRFSAERLKGVDSTLKIQPAELGDSAVYLCASSLYLPRGAHGYTFGSGTRLTVV.

Points on this clone: The junction and the germline gene differ at one end; a read error may be behind it. The V gene is TRBV6-5, the J gene TRBJ2-5; 8 positions match TRBD1. The CDR3 contains 16 residues. Germline assignment: CDR1 MNHEY and CDR2 SVGAGI. The CDR3, as DNA: TGTGTCAGCAGTTACTCCGGGACAGGAATTCTAGAGACCCAGTACTTC. Residues: CVSSYSGTGILETQYF.

A few counts support this clone. The V and J genes are TRBV2 and TRBJ2-1; 10 bases align to TRBD2. The CDR3 extends over 12 amino acids. The V and J ends lost 8 bases and 10 bases, in that order; junction bases with no gene match: 5. Germline V gives CDR1 SNHLY, CDR2 FYNNEI. As DNA, the CDR3 is TGTGCCAGCGTCCTAGCGGGGGACGAGCAGTTCTTC. Translating gives CASVLAGDEQFF. Full variable domain (remainder filled in from reference TRBV2 and TRBJ2-1): EPEVTQTPSHQVTQMGQEVILRCVPISNHLYFYWYRQILGQKVEFLVSFYNNEISEKSEIFDDQFSVERPDGSNFTLKIRSTKLEDSAMYFCASVLAGDEQFFGPGTRLTVL.

The rearrangement joins TRBV20-1 to TRBJ2-6, with 8 bases lining up with TRBD1. After removal of 3 bases from V and 0 bases from J, the junction contained 10 bases not matched to a gene. This CDR3 has 18 amino acids. From germline, CDR1 is DFQATT and CDR2 SNEGSKA (reference sequence). CDR3 DNA: TGCAGTGCTAGTGGGACAGGTTTTCCCGGCTCTGGGGCCAACGTCCTGACTTTC. Translating gives CSASGTGFPGSGANVLTF.

V gene TRBV4-1 combines with J gene TRBJ1-2; D perhaps matches TRBD1 (6 bases). The germline V and J ends were trimmed by 3 bases and 1 base, with 15 bases remaining between them. The germline V gene has CDR1 MGHRA and CDR2 YSYEKL. The CDR3 length is 16 residues. CDR3 DNA sequence: TGCGCCAGCAGCCAGCCGGGGGGGGCGAATAACTATGGCTACACCTTC. It yields the protein CASSQPGGANNYGYTF.

The J gene is TRBJ2-7, the V gene TRBV29-1, with TRBD1 matching 11 bases. With V trimmed by 5 bases and J by 3 bases, 6 bases remained unmatched. Germline lookup yields CDR1 SQVTM and CDR2 ANQGSEA. The CDR3 is 14 residues long. CDR3 nucleotides: TGCAGCGTTTCAGTGGGACAGGGGGTCTACGAGCAGTACTTC. As protein: CSVSVGQGVYEQYF.

V is TRBV18 and J is TRBJ1-2, with 8 bases aligning to TRBD1. V trimming: 4 bases; J trimming: 4 bases; junction bases outside the gene matches: 2. The CDR3 sequence is 13 residues long. The germline CDR1 and CDR2 sequences are KGHSH and LQKENI. The DNA for the CDR3 is TGTGCCAGCTCACTGGGACAGGCCTATGGCTACACCTTC. This gives the protein CASSLGQAYGYTF.

The V gene is TRBV7-3, the J gene TRBJ2-2; D may be TRBD1 (6 bases). V was shortened by 2 bases and J by 4 bases, with 11 bases between the two germline ends. The V gene's germline CDR1 is SGHTA and CDR2 FQGTGA. The CDR3 has 15 residues. CDR3 in amino acids: CASSLSGAGTGELFF. The CDR3 region has the DNA TGTGCCAGCAGCTTATCAGGGGCAGGCACCGGGGAGCTGTTTTTT.

CDR3 sequence: CASSPQLGTSTDTQYF. The CDR3 DNA is TGTGCCAGCAGCCCCCAACTAGGCACTAGCACAGATACGCAGTATTTT. V is TRBV5-4 and J is TRBJ2-3; tentative D call: TRBD2 (5 bases). CDR3 length equals 16 residues. Germline V gene sequence: CDR1 SGHNT, CDR2 YYREEE (reference sequence). With 4 bases removed from V and 0 bases from J, the gap between germline ends came to 15 bases.

This chain links TRBV3-1 (or the pseudogene TRBV3-2) with TRBJ2-3; TRBD2 agrees at 13 bases. Germline V gives CDR1 LGHDT, CDR2 YNNKEL (reference sequence). The CDR3 has 17 amino acids. The V segment lost 6 bases and the J segment 2 bases; nucleotides outside the gene matches: 8. CDR3 amino acids: CASSPTSGGTTTDTQYF. The CDR3 DNA reads as TGTGCCAGCAGTCCGACTAGCGGGGGGACCACCACAGATACGCAGTATTTT.

The rearrangement uses TRBV6-5 and TRBJ2-7; 8 nucleotides line up with TRBD1. The CDR3 contains 15 residues. CDR1 is MNHEY and CDR2 is SVGAGI in the germline V gene. J was trimmed by 6 bases and V by 2 bases; bases with no gene match: 9. In DNA, the CDR3 is TGTGCCAGCAGTTACGCGGTGGGACAGGCCACCGAGCAGTACTTC. It yields the protein CASSYAVGQATEQYF.

The rearrangement uses TRBV20-1 and TRBJ1-2; 7 bases match TRBD1. In germline, CDR1 is DFQATT, CDR2 SNEGSKA (reference sequence). The CDR3 is 12 residues long. J lost 4 bases, V lost 6 bases, and 5 bases had no gene match. The CDR3 region has the DNA TGCAGTGCAAGTAGACAGGGCTATGGCTACACCTTC. This codes for CSASRQGYGYTF.

V gene TRBV2 combines with J gene TRBJ1-1; no firm D call. CDR1 is SNHLY, CDR2 FYNNEI, per germline. The CDR3 runs 11 residues. The V end was cut by 6 bases, the J end by 9 bases, with 11 bases between. This chain's CDR3 is CASSIGVKAFF. CDR3 nucleotide sequence: TGTGCCAGCAGCATCGGGGTTAAAGCTTTCTTT. The full variable domain, rest sourced from reference TRBV2 and TRBJ1-1, is EPEVTQTPSHQVTQMGQEVILRCVPISNHLYFYWYRQILGQKVEFLVSFYNNEISEKSEIFDDQFSVERPDGSNFTLKIRSTKLEDSAMYFCASSIGVKAFFGQGTRLTVV.

The chain employs TRBV19 and TRBJ1-5, with D hard to call. CDR3 length: 16 amino acids. Germline loops: CDR1 LNHDA, CDR2 SQIVND (reference sequence). Trimming shortened V by 5 bases and J by 4 bases, and 18 bases separated the two germline ends. In DNA, the CDR3 is TGTGCCAGTAGTCCCCCGGGGAGGGCGCCAAATCAGCCCCAGCATTTT. Translating it yields CASSPPGRAPNQPQHF. Complete variable domain (other parts from reference TRBV19 and TRBJ1-5): DGGITQSPKYLFRKEGQNVTLSCEQNLNHDAMYWYRQDPGQGLRLIYYSQIVNDFQKGDIAEGYSVSREKKESFPLTVTSAQKNPTAFYLCASSPPGRAPNQPQHFGDGTRLSIL.

The CDR3 coding sequence is TGTGCCAGCAGCCGCCTCCGGACAGGGCAACTCTATGGCTACACCTTC. It is translated as CASSRLRTGQLYGYTF. This sequence joins TRBV2 and TRBJ1-2; 8 bases are a match to TRBD1. The length of the CDR3 is 16 residues. Germline CDR1 reads SNHLY; CDR2 reads FYNNEI. The ends lost 6 bases at V and 4 bases at J; junction bases unmatched: 13.

This clone showed up just once. The J gene is TRBJ1-4, the V gene TRBV5-6, with TRBD1 matching over 7 bases. The CDR3 runs to 16 residues. Germline V gene lookup returns CDR1 SGHDT and CDR2 YYEEEE. With 4 bases clipped from V and 2 bases from J, the junction kept 8 bases outside the gene matches. The CDR3 bases are TGTGCCAGCAGCCCAAGGAGGGGACAGACTAATGAAAAACTGTTTTTT. Protein: CASSPRRGQTNEKLFF.

The J gene is TRBJ1-2, the V gene TRBV10-3, with a tentative D call TRBD1 (6 bases). The V gene's germline CDR1 is ENHRY and CDR2 SYGVKD. CDR3 length: 14 amino acids. V was clipped by 3 bases and J by 0 bases, with 8 bases between them. The DNA for the CDR3 is TGTGCCATCAGTGATCGGGACACTAACTATGGCTACACCTTC. This sequence encodes CAISDRDTNYGYTF.

The chain employs TRBV10-3 and TRBJ2-7, with D unclear. The V end was cut by 6 bases, the J end by 0 bases, with 9 bases between. This CDR3 comprises 13 residues. Germline V gene lookup returns CDR1 ENHRY and CDR2 SYGVKD. CDR3 sequence (DNA): TGTGCCATCAGCGCCGGGTTCTCCTACGAGCAGTACTTC. Amino acids: CAISAGFSYEQYF.

This rearrangement joins TRBV19 to TRBJ1-2; D gene unclear. The CDR3 contains 13 residues. V dropped 6 bases and J dropped 2 bases, with 10 bases sitting between them. Germline loops: CDR1 LNHDA, CDR2 SQIVND (reference sequence). The CDR3 bases are TGTGCCAGTAGAAGCACGACAAACTATGGCTACACCTTC. Translation: CASRSTTNYGYTF. Combining the CDR3 with reference TRBV19 and TRBJ1-2 gives the whole variable domain DGGITQSPKYLFRKEGQNVTLSCEQNLNHDAMYWYRQDPGQGLRLIYYSQIVNDFQKGDIAEGYSVSREKKESFPLTVTSAQKNPTAFYLCASRSTTNYGYTFGSGTRLTVV.

The chain uses TRBV9 and TRBJ1-2; tentative D call: TRBD1 (6 bases). The CDR3 length is 12 residues. The germline V gene has CDR1 SGDLS and CDR2 YYNGEE. V was pared by 3 bases and J by 8 bases, with 11 bases between. The CDR3: CASSEGGGGYTF. The CDR3 region has the DNA TGTGCCAGCAGCGAGGGGGGGGGAGGCTACACCTTC.